The T cell receptor (beta chain) described here comes from a study of blood T cell repertoires in COVID-19. TCRdb's copy holds only in-frame clones and misses some; the assay was immunoSEQ multiplex PCR. The sample carries fewer than 250,000 clones, 86% recorded once. V was cut by 3 bases and J by 0 bases, with 9 bases left in between. The CDR3 extends over 15 amino acids. CDR1 SNHLY and CDR2 FYNNEI come from the germline V gene. This chain uses TRBV2 with TRBJ1-3; the D is unclear. Sample: peripheral blood. This clonotype was obtained from a woman between 45 and 65 years old with acute or convalescent COVID-19. CDR3 DNA: TGTGCCAGCAGTGAGGGCCAACTCTCTGGAAACACCATATATTTT. Amino acids: CASSEGQLSGNTIYF.